These T cell receptor beta chains were read from a single sample in a study of blood T cell repertoires in COVID-19. Profiled with immunoSEQ multiplex PCR; TCRdb holds only in-frame clones, not every one. The table has about 200,000 clones, roughly 90% seen once. The material sequenced was PBMCs or T cells enriched from blood (not recorded which). These receptors were obtained from a woman between 18 and 29 years old who had recovered from COVID-19. CDR3s include the opening cysteine and the closing phenylalanine or tryptophan. The order of the fields is V gene, clone size, D gene, J gene, CDR3 DNA, CDR3 protein. A D gene is named only where the DNA matches it firmly. Size is stated for part of the rows, as once, few or many counts, or as a class when the clone is expanded.

V gene: TRBV11-2; clone size: NA; D gene: NA; J gene: TRBJ1-1; CDR3 DNA: TGTGCCAGCAGCGCAGGGTCTATGAACACTGAAGCTTTCTTT; CDR3 protein: CASSAGSMNTEAFF
V gene: TRBV6-1; clone size: NA; D gene: TRBD2; J gene: TRBJ2-7; CDR3 DNA: TGTGCCAGCAGTGAAGATGCGGGGGGGTACTACGAGCAGTACTTC; CDR3 protein: CASSEDAGGYYEQYF
V gene: TRBV24-1; clone size: once; D gene: TRBD1; J gene: TRBJ2-5; CDR3 DNA: TGTGCCACCAGTGCCGGGACAGGGGTAGAGACCCAGTACTTC; CDR3 protein: CATSAGTGVETQYF
V gene: TRBV10-1; clone size: NA; D gene: TRBD1; J gene: TRBJ2-1; CDR3 DNA: TGCGCCAGCAGTGAGTCGAGTCTGAGGCCAGGGGGTCACAATGAGCAGTTCTTC; CDR3 protein: CASSESSLRPGGHNEQFF
V gene: TRBV19; clone size: NA; D gene: NA; J gene: TRBJ1-1; CDR3 DNA: TGTGCCAGTAGTATAGAGCGGGGACGGAACACTGAAGCTTTCTTT; CDR3 protein: CASSIERGRNTEAFF
V gene: TRBV19; clone size: NA; D gene: TRBD1; J gene: TRBJ1-5; CDR3 DNA: TGTGCCAGTACCGGTGACAGGGCGTATCAGCCCCAGCATTTT; CDR3 protein: CASTGDRAYQPQHF
V gene: TRBV11-2; clone size: NA; D gene: NA; J gene: TRBJ2-2; CDR3 DNA: TGTGCCAGCAGCTTCCCCTCTACAGGGTACACCGGGGAGCTGTTTTTT; CDR3 protein: CASSFPSTGYTGELFF
V gene: TRBV6-4; clone size: NA; D gene: TRBD2; J gene: TRBJ2-1; CDR3 DNA: TGTGCCAGCAGACGGACTAGCGGGGGGGCAGAGGAGCAGTTCTTC; CDR3 protein: CASRRTSGGAEEQFF
V gene: TRBV2; clone size: NA; D gene: TRBD1; J gene: TRBJ1-3; CDR3 DNA: TGTGCCAGCAGTTGGGACAGCGGAAACACCATATATTTT; CDR3 protein: CASSWDSGNTIYF
V gene: TRBV2; clone size: NA; D gene: NA; J gene: TRBJ1-1; CDR3 DNA: TGTGCCAGCAGTGACGCTGAAGCTTTCTTT; CDR3 protein: CASSDAEAFF
V gene: TRBV6-5; clone size: NA; D gene: NA; J gene: TRBJ1-6; CDR3 DNA: TGTGCCAGCAGTTACGGGGCCTCTTCTAATTCACCCCTCCACTTT; CDR3 protein: CASSYGASSNSPLHF
V gene: TRBV19; clone size: NA; D gene: NA; J gene: TRBJ1-1; CDR3 DNA: TGTGCCAGTAGTATCTACGGAGGGACTGAAGCTTTCTTT; CDR3 protein: CASSIYGGTEAFF
V gene: TRBV3-1/TRBV3-2; clone size: once; D gene: TRBD2; J gene: TRBJ2-7; CDR3 DNA: TGTGCCAGCAGCCATGGAGGGACTAGCGGGGACTACTTC; CDR3 protein: CASSHGGTSGDYF
V gene: TRBV25-1; clone size: few; D gene: TRBD1; J gene: TRBJ1-2; CDR3 DNA: TGTGCCAGCAGTGAGGCTTGGGACAGCCTACGGGGCTACACCTTC; CDR3 protein: CASSEAWDSLRGYTF
V gene: TRBV7-2; clone size: few; D gene: NA; J gene: TRBJ1-4; CDR3 DNA: TGTGCCAGCAGCCCCTACGTACGGGAAAAACTGTTTTTT; CDR3 protein: CASSPYVREKLFF
V gene: TRBV28; clone size: NA; D gene: TRBD1; J gene: TRBJ1-3; CDR3 DNA: TGTGCCACCCCGGGACAGCACTCTGGAAACACCATATATTTT; CDR3 protein: CATPGQHSGNTIYF
V gene: TRBV6-5; clone size: NA; D gene: NA; J gene: TRBJ1-1; CDR3 DNA: TGTGCCAGTAACAATATCTTAACGGGCACTGAAGCTTTCTTT; CDR3 protein: CASNNILTGTEAFF
V gene: TRBV27; clone size: NA; D gene: NA; J gene: TRBJ1-5; CDR3 DNA: TGTGCCAGCAGAGAAAGCCGGACAGCCAGTAATCAGCCCCAGCATTTT; CDR3 protein: CASRESRTASNQPQHF
V gene: TRBV3-1/TRBV3-2; clone size: NA; D gene: NA; J gene: TRBJ2-3; CDR3 DNA: TGTGCCAGCAGCATGGGGGGGCCAGATACGCAGTATTTT; CDR3 protein: CASSMGGPDTQYF
V gene: TRBV5-1; clone size: NA; D gene: NA; J gene: TRBJ1-6; CDR3 DNA: TGCGCCAGCAGCCCGGGGGGCGATTCACCCCTCCACTTT; CDR3 protein: CASSPGGDSPLHF
V gene: TRBV5-1; clone size: NA; D gene: NA; J gene: TRBJ2-7; CDR3 DNA: TGCGCCAGCAGCACAGGCGGGACAGCGAGCTCCTACGAGCAGTACTTC; CDR3 protein: CASSTGGTASSYEQYF
V gene: TRBV19; clone size: NA; D gene: NA; J gene: TRBJ2-7; CDR3 DNA: TGTGCCAGTAGTATCAGCGCAGCCCGCTACGAGCAGTACTTC; CDR3 protein: CASSISAARYEQYF
V gene: TRBV9; clone size: NA; D gene: TRBD2; J gene: TRBJ2-5; CDR3 DNA: TGTGCCAGCAGCGTATCGGCGGGGGAAGAGACCCAGTACTTC; CDR3 protein: CASSVSAGEETQYF
V gene: TRBV5-6; clone size: NA; D gene: NA; J gene: TRBJ1-3; CDR3 DNA: TGTGCCAGCAGCCCGGGAGGGGGAAACACCATATATTTT; CDR3 protein: CASSPGGGNTIYF
V gene: TRBV27; clone size: NA; D gene: TRBD1; J gene: TRBJ1-5; CDR3 DNA: TGTGCCAGCAGCCATGGACAGGGGCGCTATAGCAATCAGCCCCAGCATTTT; CDR3 protein: CASSHGQGRYSNQPQHF